A single sample gave rise to the 26 T cell receptor beta chains below, sequenced in a study of a mutant IDH1 vaccine in newly diagnosed glioma. Time point specified: week 47, end of study. Topical imiquimod was applied with each vaccine dose, which held 300 ug of mutant IDH1 20-mer peptide. This table comes from immunoSEQ multiplex PCR, and its TCRdb copy is limited to in-frame clones, with some not included. The sample holds some 50,000 clones, about four fifths seen once. No antigen is known for these receptors. The sample was PBMCs, taken from a glioma patient whose treatment included an IDH1 peptide vaccine. The receptors were sampled from a woman in her twenties or thirties with glioma. Some clones in this sample may be carry-over from other donors' samples.

The chain recombines TRBV5-3 with TRBJ2-7; 10 bases fit TRBD2. TRBV5-3 is annotated as an ORF whose role is uncertain. V lost 10 bases, J lost 13 bases, and 17 bases stayed unmatched. The CDR3 covers 13 residues. In DNA, the CDR3 is TGTGCCTCGACCCGAGGGCTAGCGGGAGAGGGATACTTC. It translates to CASTRGLAGEGYF.

The V call is TRBV4-2, the J call TRBJ1-2; 8 bases are shared with TRBD1. V shed 4 bases, J shed 4 bases, and the junction held 11 bases outside the gene matches. This CDR3 is 16 amino acids long. From germline, CDR1 is LGHNA and CDR2 YNFKEQ. CDR3 coding DNA: TGTGCCAGCAGCCTCTCCCTCGGACAGGGATCCTATGGCTACACCTTC. Amino acid sequence: CASSLSLGQGSYGYTF.

The V gene is TRBV4-2, the J gene TRBJ2-7; D possibly uses TRBD1 or TRBD2 (5 bases each). V shed 4 bases and J shed 4 bases, with 17 bases lying between them. CDR1 is LGHNA, CDR2 YNFKEQ, per germline. This CDR3 comprises 15 residues. In DNA form, the CDR3 reads TGTGCCAGCAGCCGCGTCCCGGGACCTCGATACGAGCAGTACTTC. This codes for CASSRVPGPRYEQYF.

The J gene is TRBJ1-2, the V gene TRBV5-4; 7 bases fit TRBD1. The CDR3 loop spans 15 amino acids. V lost 0 bases, J lost 4 bases, and 6 bases stayed unmatched. CDR1 is SGHNT and CDR2 is YYREEE in the germline V gene (reference sequence). The CDR3, as DNA: TGTGCCAGCAGCTTGGAGGGAGGGGGCATCTATGGCTACACCTTC. Residues: CASSLEGGGIYGYTF.

In its sample, this clone was seen a few times. The rearrangement links TRBV5-4 to TRBJ2-7, with a tentative D call TRBD1 (5 bases). V shed 3 bases and J shed 3 bases, with 22 bases lying between them. The CDR3 sequence is 17 residues long. The germline V gene has CDR1 SGHNT and CDR2 YYREEE (reference sequence). CDR3 coding DNA: TGTGCCAGCAGCTCAAAAGGGAAAGGGGCCCAAGGCTACGAGCAGTACTTC. It encodes CASSSKGKGAQGYEQYF. Supplemented by reference TRBV5-4 and TRBJ2-7, the full variable domain reads ETGVTQSPTHLIKTRGQQVTLRCSSQSGHNTVSWYQQALGQGPQFIFQYYREEENGRGNFPPRFSGLQFPNYSSELNVNALELDDSALYLCASSSKGKGAQGYEQYFGPGTRLTVT.

This chain uses TRBV9 with TRBJ2-3, with 7 bases fitting TRBD2. Trimming took 4 bases from V and 4 from J; bases not matched to a gene: 9. This CDR3 contains 15 residues. In germline, CDR1 is SGDLS, CDR2 YYNGEE. In DNA, the CDR3 is TGTGCCAGCAGCCCCGGAGGGAGGGCCTCAGATACGCAGTATTTT. Translation: CASSPGGRASDTQYF.

The rearrangement joins TRBV18 to TRBJ1-4, with D perhaps matching TRBD1 (5 bases). V was clipped by 1 base and J by 7 bases, with 13 bases between them. CDR1 is KGHSH, CDR2 LQKENI, per germline. This CDR3 contains 15 residues. CDR3 amino acids: CASSPLWGSGEKLFF. The CDR3 region has the DNA TGTGCCAGCTCACCACTATGGGGCTCAGGTGAAAAACTGTTTTTT.

This clone was observed a single time. V and J are TRBV10-3 and TRBJ1-1; TRBD1 agrees at 10 bases. Germline trimming cut 6 bases from V and 12 bases from J; bases unmatched to any gene: 10. Germline V gene data show CDR1 as ENHRY and CDR2 as SYGVKD. The CDR3 spans 13 residues. The CDR3 loop reads CAISPPGQGSPFF. CDR3 bases: TGTGCCATCAGCCCCCCGGGACAGGGGTCTCCTTTCTTT.

The chain links TRBV7-9 to TRBJ2-7; TRBD1 is a possible D gene (6 bases). The CDR3 has 16 residues. Trimming removed 5 bases at V and 2 bases at J, with 19 bases between. Germline V gene data show CDR1 as SEHNR and CDR2 as FQNEAQ (reference sequence). Here the CDR3 reads CASSNYRVKEAYEQYF. CDR3 sequence (DNA): TGTGCCAGCAGCAATTACAGGGTGAAGGAGGCCTACGAGCAGTACTTC.

The chain uses TRBV18 and TRBJ1-1, with 8 bases fitting TRBD1. Trimming removed 8 bases from V and 4 bases from J; junction bases left unmatched: 6. In germline, CDR1 is KGHSH, CDR2 LQKENI. The CDR3 spans 13 residues. This chain's CDR3 is CASRQGPGTEAFF. The CDR3, as DNA: TGTGCCAGCCGACAGGGGCCGGGCACTGAAGCTTTCTTT.

The chain couples TRBV6-1 to TRBJ1-2; unclear D gene. The CDR3 is made up of 11 amino acids. The germline V gene encodes CDR1 MNHNS and CDR2 SASEGT. The V end lost 10 bases, the J end lost 4 bases, and 10 bases lay between the germline ends. DNA for the CDR3: TGTGCCATCCGGGTTGTCTATGGCTACACCTTC. This sequence encodes CAIRVVYGYTF.

The gene calls are TRBV29-1 and TRBJ2-6; 13 positions match TRBD2. J was trimmed by 4 bases and V by 6 bases; bases with no gene match: 12. The V gene's germline CDR1 is SQVTM and CDR2 ANQGSEA. The CDR3 is 18 amino acids. The CDR3, as DNA: TGCAGCGTCGTCGGACTAGCGGGAGTCGCGGGGGGGGCCAACGTCCTGACTTTC. Translated: CSVVGLAGVAGGANVLTF.

The rearrangement uses TRBV7-2 and TRBJ2-3; D is perhaps TRBD1 or TRBD2 (5 bases each). Germline V gene lookup returns CDR1 SGHTA and CDR2 FQGNSA. Trimming took off 4 bases at V and 0 bases at J, with 11 bases between the two ends. The CDR3 runs to 15 residues. CDR3 loop: CASSYGDRSTDTQYF. The CDR3 bases are TGTGCCAGCAGCTACGGGGACCGTAGCACAGATACGCAGTATTTT. The full variable domain, rest sourced from reference TRBV7-2 and TRBJ2-3, is GAGVSQSPSNKVTEKGKDVELRCDPISGHTALYWYRQSLGQGLEFLIYFQGNSAPDKSGLPSDRFSAERTGGSVSTLTIQRTQQEDSAVYLCASSYGDRSTDTQYFGPGTRLTVL.

This clone was seen only a few times. This sequence joins TRBV2 and TRBJ1-1; D unclear. CDR1 SNHLY and CDR2 FYNNEI come from the germline V gene. This CDR3 contains 11 residues. Trimming shortened V by 5 bases and J by 4 bases, and 5 bases separated the two germline ends. The CDR3 DNA follows: TGTGCCAGCAGTTACAGCACTGAAGCTTTCTTT. Its translation is CASSYSTEAFF. The complete variable domain, with remaining parts taken from reference TRBV2 and TRBJ1-1, reads EPEVTQTPSHQVTQMGQEVILRCVPISNHLYFYWYRQILGQKVEFLVSFYNNEISEKSEIFDDQFSVERPDGSNFTLKIRSTKLEDSAMYFCASSYSTEAFFGQGTRLTVV.

This clone was observed a few times. The chain joins TRBV28 to TRBJ1-2, with a possible D match to TRBD1 (6 bases). Trimming took off 3 bases at V and 5 bases at J, with 28 bases between the two ends. Looked up from germline, CDR1 is MDHEN and CDR2 is SYDVKM. This CDR3 has 19 amino acids. The DNA of the CDR3 is TGTGCCAGCAGTTTTCGCTACATTTCCCCCACAGAAACAGGGTATGGCTACACCTTC. Translating it yields CASSFRYISPTETGYGYTF.

The rearrangement joins TRBV4-1 to TRBJ1-5, with 12 bases identical to TRBD1. Germline CDR1 is MGHRA and CDR2 is YSYEKL. CDR3 length: 17 residues. Unmatched junction bases numbered 7, after V lost 3 bases and J lost 4 bases. The CDR3, as DNA: TGCGCCAGCAGCCACTCCGGGACAGGGGGCGCAAATCAGCCCCAGCATTTT. Translation gives CASSHSGTGGANQPQHF.

In this sample, this clone turned up a few times. The rearrangement links TRBV2 to TRBJ2-7, with TRBD2 matching over 7 bases. Unmatched junction bases numbered 18, after V lost 7 bases and J lost 3 bases. The V gene's germline CDR1 is SNHLY and CDR2 FYNNEI. This CDR3 is 17 amino acids long. Here the CDR3 DNA reads TGTGCCAGCACCTGGGAGGGAGGAATTCCTACCCACTACGAGCAGTACTTC. This gives the protein CASTWEGGIPTHYEQYF.

The gene calls are TRBV6-5 and TRBJ1-5; the D gene is possibly TRBD1 (5 bases). The CDR3 totals 16 residues. Per the germline V gene, CDR1 is MNHEY and CDR2 is SVGAGI. The V end was cut by 6 bases, the J end by 5 bases, with 20 bases between. The CDR3 sequence is CASSYGTGKGDQPQHF. CDR3 nucleotide sequence: TGTGCCAGCAGCTACGGGACGGGAAAGGGCGATCAGCCCCAGCATTTT.

The V and J genes are TRBV4-2 and TRBJ2-6; D is uncertain. V was cut by 0 bases and J by 0 bases, with 9 bases left in between. The CDR3 loop spans 17 amino acids. Germline assignment: CDR1 LGHNA and CDR2 YNFKEQ. CDR3 protein: CASSQDHSYSGANVLTF. The CDR3 DNA is TGTGCCAGCAGCCAAGATCACTCCTACTCTGGGGCCAACGTCCTGACTTTC.

The V and J genes are TRBV7-9 and TRBJ1-5; a possible D gene is TRBD1 (5 bases). Germline CDR1 and CDR2: SEHNR and FQNEAQ (reference sequence). V was clipped by 1 base and J by 5 bases, with 9 bases between them. The CDR3 contains 14 residues. The CDR3 sequence is CASSLGGKDQPQHF. In DNA, the CDR3 is TGTGCCAGCAGCTTAGGGGGGAAGGATCAGCCCCAGCATTTT.

The chain uses TRBV13 and TRBJ1-1; D is uncertain. The CDR3 contains 12 residues. V lost 0 bases to trimming and J lost 3 bases, with 2 bases between them. Germline CDR1 and CDR2: PRHDT and FYEKMQ (reference sequence). CDR3 sequence: CASSLGDTEAFF. The CDR3 DNA reads as TGTGCCAGCAGCTTAGGGGACACTGAAGCTTTCTTT. Variable domain in full (rest from reference TRBV13 and TRBJ1-1): AAGVIQSPRHLIKEKRETATLKCYPIPRHDTVYWYQQGPGQDPQFLISFYEKMQSDKGSIPDRFSAQQFSDYHSELNMSSLELGDSALYFCASSLGDTEAFFGQGTRLTVV.

In this sample, this clone is medium-sized. J is TRBJ2-4 and V is TRBV4-1; 11 positions agree with TRBD2. This CDR3 region has 16 residues. V shed 0 bases, J shed 8 bases, and the junction held 6 bases outside the gene matches. The germline CDR1 and CDR2 sequences are MGHRA and YSYEKL. The CDR3 sequence is CASSQETSGEWDIQYF. DNA for the CDR3: TGCGCCAGCAGCCAAGAGACTAGCGGGGAGTGGGACATTCAGTACTTC.

This chain uses TRBV10-3 with TRBJ2-1; maybe TRBD2 (6 bases). With 2 bases removed from V and 6 bases from J, the gap between germline ends came to 14 bases. Germline CDR1 and CDR2: ENHRY and SYGVKD. CDR3 size: 15 residues. CDR3: CAISEETRGTNEQFF. In DNA, the CDR3 is TGTGCCATCAGTGAGGAGACTAGAGGGACCAATGAGCAGTTCTTC.

This clone came up a few times. The chain combines TRBV7-9 with TRBJ1-1, with a tentative D call TRBD1 (5 bases). V was clipped by 4 bases and J by 0 bases, with 18 bases between them. The germline CDR1 and CDR2 sequences are SEHNR and FQNEAQ (reference sequence). CDR3 length equals 17 residues. CDR3 bases: TGTGCCAGCAGCTCCCGGGGGTTAGTAGACATGAACACTGAAGCTTTCTTT. Protein product: CASSSRGLVDMNTEAFF.

This chain links TRBV10-1 with TRBJ1-1; possible D gene TRBD1, 6 bases. This CDR3 contains 14 residues. Germline CDR1 and CDR2: WNHNN and SYGVQD (reference sequence). Trimming removed 7 bases at V and 3 bases at J, with 15 bases between. CDR3 loop: CASIRGPTDTEAFF. CDR3 DNA sequence: TGCGCCAGCATCAGGGGCCCCACTGACACTGAAGCTTTCTTT.

This clone has just a few counts. The chain employs TRBV29-1 and TRBJ1-5; 7 bases are a match to TRBD1. With 4 bases clipped from V and 1 base from J, the junction kept 10 bases outside the gene matches. CDR1 SQVTM and CDR2 ANQGSEA come from the germline V gene. The CDR3 sequence is 16 residues long. CDR3 residues: CSVAGGGLGSNQPQHF. DNA for the CDR3: TGCAGCGTTGCAGGGGGAGGTCTTGGGAGCAATCAGCCCCAGCATTTT.